The entry that follows covers one T cell receptor (beta chain) sequence. With a much larger clone just one base away, this may be a read error. The data stem from a study of read filtering for tumor transcriptome and immune sequencing. This CDR3 spans 14 amino acids. Per germline, CDR1 SQVTM and CDR2 ANQGSEA. The V segment lost 7 bases and the J segment 6 bases; nucleotides outside the gene matches: 13. From 300 to 450 ng of RNA, a library with molecular barcoded alpha/delta and beta/gamma adaptors was made. TCRdb re-derived calls from the reads in MiXCR, one entry per CDR3 protein. This sample has some 50,000 distinct CDR3 sequences; around 21% occur once, and the top ten carry 30% to 45%.

The sequencing sample was made of a population of CD138-negative cells sorted from bone marrow. This rearrangement joins TRBV29-1 to TRBJ2-7; TRBD1 agrees at 9 bases. The sequence derives from a donor at least 40 years old with multiple myeloma. CDR3 protein: CSAEAGTGWSEQYF. The CDR3 DNA is TGCAGCGCTGAGGCCGGGACAGGGTGGTCCGAGCAGTACTTC.